The 18 T cell receptor beta chains in this list originate from one sample, sequenced in a study of T cells after yellow fever vaccination. A single record per CDR3 protein comes from TCRdb applying MiXCR to the 5' RACE reads. The table has some 350,000 distinct CDR3 sequences, roughly 12% seen once. Here the sequenced sample was PBMCs, taken on the day of the first yellow fever vaccination. These receptors all come from a man younger than 30 who received the YFV17D yellow fever vaccine.

This clonotype was found a few times. The chain combines TRBV12-2 with TRBJ2-7; no check of the table's D call, TRBD1, against the DNA was made. TRBV12-2 is classified as a pseudogene. The CDR3 sequence is 12 residues long. CDR3 in amino acids: CASRCWTGEQYV. CDR3 sequence (DNA): TGTGCAAGTCGCTGTTGGACAGGCGAGCAGTACGTC.

The table lists this clonotype with a few counts. The chain has TRBV7-6 and TRBJ1-3, with D possibly matching TRBD1 (6 bases). The CDR3 is 16 amino acids. V lost 3 bases and J lost 2, with 14 bases in between. CDR1 and CDR2 from the germline V gene are SGHVS and FNYEAQ. The CDR3: CASSLGSQGAGNTIYF. The CDR3 nucleotides read TGTGCCAGCAGCTTGGGTTCACAGGGAGCTGGAAACACCATATATTTT.

J is TRBJ2-5 and V is TRBV12-3 or TRBV12-4; D uncertain. V lost 6 bases and J lost 1, with 12 bases in between. The CDR3 totals 14 residues. The CDR3 DNA sequence: TGTGCCAGCAGCCAATATAACCTCCAAGAGACCCAGTACTTC. Translated: CASSQYNLQETQYF.

The rearrangement links TRBV29-1 to TRBJ1-1; D unclear. Trimming stripped 4 bases from V and 4 bases from J, with 25 bases between. CDR1 and CDR2 from the germline V gene are SQVTM and ANQGSEA. This CDR3 region has 17 residues. Here the CDR3 DNA reads TGCAGCGTTGTCACGGTATTGGCAGGACGGCTGCCCACTGAAGCTTTCTTT. Protein sequence: CSVVTVLAGRLPTEAFF.

The rearrangement joins TRBV20-1 to TRBJ2-3; tentatively, D is TRBD1 or TRBD2 (5 bases each). Germline V lookup: CDR1 DFQATT, CDR2 SNEGSKA (reference sequence). The CDR3 length is 14 residues. The ends were cut back, 7 bases at V and 4 bases at J, with 18 bases in the middle. CDR3 nucleotides: TGCAGTGTCAGGGACGGGCTGGGGCCAGATACGCAGTATTTT. Protein product: CSVRDGLGPDTQYF.

The rearrangement links TRBV7-2 to TRBJ1-4; tentatively, D is TRBD1 (5 bases). The CDR3 length is 15 residues. Trimming took 5 bases from V and 0 from J, leaving 10 bases between them. The V gene's germline CDR1 is SGHTA and CDR2 FQGNSA. The CDR3 spells CASSPQGPTNEKLFF. The CDR3 DNA reads TGTGCCAGCAGCCCCCAGGGTCCAACTAATGAAAAACTGTTTTTT. The full variable domain, completed using reference TRBV7-2 and TRBJ1-4, is GAGVSQSPSNKVTEKGKDVELRCDPISGHTALYWYRQSLGQGLEFLIYFQGNSAPDKSGLPSDRFSAERTGGSVSTLTIQRTQQEDSAVYLCASSPQGPTNEKLFFGSGTQLSVL.

This clonotype appeared a few times. As DNA, the CDR3 is TGCGCCAGCAGCCAAGATGGGCAGAGCTATGGCTACACCTTC. Protein product: CASSQDGQSYGYTF. This chain links TRBV4-3 with TRBJ1-2, with D unclear. V lost 0 bases, J lost 4 bases, and 9 bases lay in between. Germline V gives CDR1 LGHNA, CDR2 YSLEER. The CDR3 extends over 14 amino acids.

Comment on this clonotype: A much larger clone lies one base from this, so it may be a read error. The DNA of the CDR3 is TGTGCCAGCAGTGTGGGGTCCGGGGAGCTGTTTTTT. Translation: CASSVGSGELFF. The gene calls are TRBV6-1 and TRBJ2-2; no reliable D call. Per germline, CDR1 MNHNS and CDR2 SASEGT. The V end lost 4 bases, the J end lost 6 bases, and 6 bases lay between the germline ends. The CDR3 sequence is 12 residues long.

V is TRBV12-3 or TRBV12-4 and J is TRBJ2-1; maybe TRBD1 (6 bases). The CDR3 spans 15 residues. V was clipped by 0 bases and J by 10 bases, with 16 bases between them. CDR3 residues: CASSLALIGGGEQFF. CDR3 nucleotides: TGTGCCAGCAGTTTAGCGCTAATAGGGGGTGGGGAGCAGTTCTTC.

This clonotype was counted ten times or more. The gene calls are TRBV7-9 and TRBJ1-2, with 9 bases lining up with TRBD1. The CDR3 extends over 14 amino acids. Germline lookup yields CDR1 SEHNR and CDR2 FQNEAQ (reference sequence). Trimming cost V 1 base and J 8 bases; bases outside gene matches: 5. CDR3 loop: CASSLVQGARGYTF. CDR3 sequence (DNA): TGTGCCAGCAGCTTAGTACAGGGGGCGCGAGGCTACACCTTC.

V and J are TRBV7-8 and TRBJ2-5; 10 bases match TRBD2. Trimming at V came to 2 bases and at J to 6 bases, leaving 9 bases not matched to a gene. Germline values: CDR1 SGHVS, CDR2 FQNEAQ. CDR3 length: 16 residues. The CDR3 DNA reads as TGTGCCAGCAGCTTAAGATCCAGCGGGGGGGGTAAGACCCAGTACTTC. This encodes CASSLRSSGGGKTQYF.

This clonotype has only a few counts. The gene calls are TRBV6-2 or TRBV6-3 and TRBJ1-6; D possibly corresponds to TRBD1 (5 bases). V was trimmed by 0 bases and J by 4 bases, leaving 13 bases between them. Germline values: CDR1 MNHEY, CDR2 SVGEGT. CDR3 length equals 17 residues. For the CDR3, the DNA is TGTGCCAGCAGTTACTCGCCGGGGACGGGGTATAATTCACCCCTCCACTTT. Its translation is CASSYSPGTGYNSPLHF.

This rearrangement joins TRBV7-9 to TRBJ1-5, with no clear D. The CDR3 loop spans 14 amino acids. V was shortened by 5 bases and J by 3 bases, with 11 bases between the two germline ends. The germline gives CDR1 SEHNR, CDR2 FQNEAQ (reference sequence). CDR3: CASSLTDLNQPQHF. The CDR3 DNA reads TGTGCCAGCAGCCTCACAGACCTCAATCAGCCCCAGCATTTT. The whole variable domain, filled in from reference TRBV7-9 and TRBJ1-5, reads DTGVSQNPRHKITKRGQNVTFRCDPISEHNRLYWYRQTLGQGPEFLTYFQNEAQLEKSRLLSDRFSAERPKGSFSTLEIQRTEQGDSAMYLCASSLTDLNQPQHFGDGTRLSIL.

This clonotype was picked up a small number of times. This chain connects TRBV7-2 to TRBJ2-7; 7 positions match TRBD2. CDR3 size: 14 residues. Per the germline V gene, CDR1 is SGHTA and CDR2 is FQGNSA. Germline trimming cut 1 base from V and 4 bases from J; bases unmatched to any gene: 4. CDR3 nucleotide sequence: TGTGCCAGCAGCTTAGTCGGGGGGTCGTACGAGCAGTACGTC. This sequence encodes CASSLVGGSYEQYV.

The chain couples TRBV5-1 to TRBJ2-5; possibly TRBD1 for D (5 bases). CDR1 is SGHRS, CDR2 YFSETQ, per germline. V lost 2 bases and J lost 0, with 11 bases in between. This CDR3 has 15 amino acids. The CDR3 protein is CASSFRAGNQETQYF. The DNA of the CDR3 is TGCGCCAGCAGCTTTAGGGCAGGGAACCAAGAGACCCAGTACTTC.

This clonotype was seen a handful of times. The rearrangement links TRBV5-1 to TRBJ1-4, with D perhaps TRBD1 (6 bases). In germline, CDR1 is SGHRS, CDR2 YFSETQ. V gave up 4 bases and J gave up 0 bases, with 10 bases separating them. This CDR3 comprises 15 residues. As DNA, the CDR3 is TGCGCCAGCAGCCCAGGGGCAACAACTAATGAAAAACTGTTTTTT. Protein product: CASSPGATTNEKLFF.

J is TRBJ2-1 and V is TRBV4-1; 8 bases map to TRBD1. Trimming at V came to 4 bases and at J to 6 bases, leaving 8 bases not matched to a gene. CDR1 is MGHRA and CDR2 is YSYEKL in the germline V gene. The CDR3 runs 15 residues. The CDR3 is CASSPDRVRPNEQFF. The CDR3 DNA reads as TGCGCCAGCAGCCCGGACAGGGTGCGCCCCAATGAGCAGTTCTTC.

The V and J genes are TRBV10-3 and TRBJ1-1; weak D call: TRBD1 (6 bases). Germline CDR1 reads ENHRY; CDR2 reads SYGVKD. This CDR3 is built from 15 residues. The germline V and J ends were trimmed by 6 bases and 0 bases, with 14 bases remaining between them. The CDR3 sequence is CAISAAGTMNTEAFF. The DNA for the CDR3 is TGTGCCATCAGCGCTGCCGGGACAATGAACACTGAAGCTTTCTTT.